This T cell receptor beta chain was sequenced during a study of CD8 T cells in ankylosing spondylitis. Each CDR3 protein gets one entry after TCRdb re-called the 5' RACE reads with MiXCR. Of approximately 240,000 distinct CDR3 sequences listed, 10% to 13% are singletons. This CDR3 contains 16 residues. The junction had 13 bases not matched to a gene; V was cut back by 5 bases and J by 8 bases. Germline CDR1 reads SGHVS; CDR2 reads FQNEAQ. The clonotype was recovered from a male donor with ankylosing spondylitis or in good health (not recorded which). The specimen sequenced was blood, either unsorted or a sorted T cell fraction (not recorded which). V and J are TRBV7-8 and TRBJ1-1; TRBD1 agrees at 11 bases. DNA for the CDR3: TGTGCCAGCAGCCGTCCCGGGACAGGGGGTACTAAAGAAGCTTTCTTT. Amino acid sequence: CASSRPGTGGTKEAFF.